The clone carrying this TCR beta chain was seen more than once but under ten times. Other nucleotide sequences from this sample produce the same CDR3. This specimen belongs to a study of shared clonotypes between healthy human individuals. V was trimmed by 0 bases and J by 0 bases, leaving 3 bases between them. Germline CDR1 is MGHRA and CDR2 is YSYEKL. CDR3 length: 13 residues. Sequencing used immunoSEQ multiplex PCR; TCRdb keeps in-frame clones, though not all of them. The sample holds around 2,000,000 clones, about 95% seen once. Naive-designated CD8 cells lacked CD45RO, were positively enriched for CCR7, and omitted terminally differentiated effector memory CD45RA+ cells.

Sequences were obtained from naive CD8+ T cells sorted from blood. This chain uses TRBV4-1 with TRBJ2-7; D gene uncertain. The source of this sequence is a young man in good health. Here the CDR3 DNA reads TGCGCCAGCAGCCAAGACGGCTCCTACGAGCAGTACTTC. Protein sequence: CASSQDGSYEQYF.